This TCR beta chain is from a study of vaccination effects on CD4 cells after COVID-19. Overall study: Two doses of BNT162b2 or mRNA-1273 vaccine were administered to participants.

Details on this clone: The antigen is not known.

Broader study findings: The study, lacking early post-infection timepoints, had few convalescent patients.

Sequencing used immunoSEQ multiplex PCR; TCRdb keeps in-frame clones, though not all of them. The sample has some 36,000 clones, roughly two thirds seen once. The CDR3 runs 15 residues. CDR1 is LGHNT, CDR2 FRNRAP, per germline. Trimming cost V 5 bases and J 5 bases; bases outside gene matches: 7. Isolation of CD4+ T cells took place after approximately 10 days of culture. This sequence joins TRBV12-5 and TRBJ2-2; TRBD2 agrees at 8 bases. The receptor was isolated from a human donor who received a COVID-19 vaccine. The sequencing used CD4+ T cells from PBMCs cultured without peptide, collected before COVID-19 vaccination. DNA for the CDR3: TGTGCTAGTGGTCCCGGGAGGGGAGGTACCGGGGAGCTGTTTTTT. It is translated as CASGPGRGGTGELFF.